This T cell receptor (beta chain) was identified during a study of neurological immune-mediated disorders. This clonotype has at least ten counts. At one end, the junction sequence differs from germline, possibly due to a read error. Synthesis of cDNA was performed by 5'RACE using 10-nucleotide random UMIs. Every sequencing run generated over 160 million TCR-beta sequences from 15-18 subjects. Via MiXCR, TCRdb re-called the 5' RACE reads, giving one row per CDR3 protein. This sample has tens of thousands of distinct CDR3 sequences, with around 3.5% found just once. The germline gives CDR1 DFQATT, CDR2 SNEGSKA (reference sequence). The CDR3 runs 15 residues.

Sample: PBMCs. This rearrangement joins TRBV20-1 to TRBJ1-5; a weak D match, TRBD1 (6 bases). This TCR derives from a man aged 55 to 70 with multiple sclerosis. CDR3 loop: CSAPLTGGSVSTQNF. The CDR3 nucleotides are TGCAGTGCTCCCCTGACAGGTGGTTCCGTTTCAACCCAGAATTTT.